This entry lists 9 T cell receptor beta chains sequenced from one sample in a study of regulatory T cells in long-lasting Graves disease. Time point defined: newly diagnosed GD, antithyroid drugs for less than 3 months. The TCR library was made from RNA that had been extracted from PBMCs in TRIzol. The TCR beta library used iRepertoire HTBI primers with Arm-PCR amplification of CDR3. TCRdb reprocessed the multiplex PCR reads with MiXCR, giving one entry per CDR3 protein. The sample yields around 320,000 distinct CDR3 sequences, around 15% seen once. The same sample was also studied in work on T cells in Graves' hyperthyroidism and ophthalmopathy.

The specimen was peripheral blood mononuclear cells (PBMCs), collected at new diagnosis, from a patient treated with antithyroid drugs. The receptors were gathered from a man aged 40-55 years with Graves disease.

This clonotype came up many times. The gene calls are TRBV6-1 and TRBJ2-3; D may correspond to TRBD1 or TRBD2 (5 bases each). Germline CDR1 MNHNS, CDR2 SASEGT. Deletions cut 7 bases from V and 3 bases from J, with 17 bases between. The CDR3 is 15 residues long. Here the CDR3 reads CASTYKGPDTDTQYF. In nucleotides, the CDR3 is TGTGCCAGCACCTACAAGGGACCAGATACAGATACGCAGTATTTT.

This clonotype was seen at least ten times. The gene calls are TRBV2 and TRBJ1-6; D is unclear. The germline V and J ends were trimmed by 1 base and 9 bases, with 16 bases remaining between them. The CDR3 runs 16 residues. CDR1 is SNHLY and CDR2 is FYNNEI in the germline V gene. The CDR3 DNA is TGTGCCAGCAGTGAAGTAGTTTCACTTCGGGGTTCACCCCTCCACTTT. Protein product: CASSEVVSLRGSPLHF.

This clonotype was seen many times. The gene calls are TRBV12-3 or TRBV12-4 and TRBJ2-2, with D perhaps matching TRBD2 (5 bases). This CDR3 is 15 amino acids long. V gave up 5 bases and J gave up 4 bases, with 14 bases separating them. The CDR3 nucleotides read TGTGCCAGCAGTCGGACTCTTGCGAGCACCGGGGAGCTGTTTTTT. Protein sequence: CASSRTLASTGELFF.

CDR3 DNA: TGTGCCAGCAGTACTACGGGGGTCACAGATACGCAGTATTTT. It specifies CASSTTGVTDTQYF. This chain uses TRBV6-2 or TRBV6-3 with TRBJ2-3, with a possible D match to TRBD2 (6 bases). There are 14 residues in the CDR3. CDR1 and CDR2 from the germline V gene are MNHEY and SVGEGT. Trimming removed 5 bases from V and 2 bases from J, with 11 bases in between.

This clonotype appeared many times. The chain is built from TRBV7-2 and TRBJ2-5; possibly TRBD2 for D (7 bases). There are 14 residues in the CDR3. Between the trimmed V and J ends, which lost 0 bases and 7 bases, there was a span of 12 bases. Looked up from germline, CDR1 is SGHTA and CDR2 is FQGNSA. This CDR3 is CASSLAGGGGTQYF. CDR3 sequence (DNA): TGTGCCAGCAGCTTAGCGGGGGGGGGCGGGACCCAGTACTTC.

This clonotype was counted at least ten times. The CDR3 reads CASSYAGTSGGYVETQYF. Written as DNA, the CDR3 is TGTGCCAGCAGCTACGCCGGGACTAGCGGGGGGTACGTAGAGACCCAGTACTTC. The chain couples TRBV5-6 to TRBJ2-5; 15 bases map to TRBD2. The CDR3 has 18 amino acids. Germline values: CDR1 SGHDT, CDR2 YYEEEE. With 3 bases clipped from V and 4 bases from J, the junction kept 10 bases outside the gene matches.

The table lists this clonotype with many counts. The chain links TRBV6-1 to TRBJ1-5; D may be TRBD1 (5 bases). CDR3 length: 13 amino acids. V was pared by 4 bases and J by 9 bases, with 13 bases between. Per the germline V gene, CDR1 is MNHNS and CDR2 is SASEGT. The CDR3 protein is CASSASSGAPQHF. The CDR3 DNA reads as TGTGCCAGCAGTGCCTCCTCCGGGGCGCCCCAGCATTTT.

The chain couples TRBV18 to TRBJ2-7; the match to TRBD1 covers 8 bases. The germline CDR1 and CDR2 sequences are KGHSH and LQKENI. J gave up 2 bases and V 2 bases, and 8 bases lay outside the gene matches. CDR3 size: 16 residues. The CDR3: CASSPAGRGLTYEQYF. DNA for the CDR3: TGTGCCAGCTCACCAGCGGGCAGGGGGCTTACCTACGAGCAGTACTTC. The full variable domain, rest sourced from reference TRBV18 and TRBJ2-7, is NAGVMQNPRHLVRRRGQEARLRCSPMKGHSHVYWYRQLPEEGLKFMVYLQKENIIDESGMPKERFSAEFPKEGPSILRIQQVVRGDSAAYFCASSPAGRGLTYEQYFGPGTRLTVT.

This clonotype was seen repeatedly, ten times or more. The chain employs TRBV11-2 and TRBJ2-2; D is uncertain. V was pared by 1 base and J by 4 bases, with 7 bases between. Per germline, CDR1 SGHAT and CDR2 FQNNGV. CDR3 length: 14 amino acids. CDR3 amino acids: CASSLGSFTGELFF. The DNA for the CDR3 is TGTGCCAGCAGCTTAGGCAGCTTCACCGGGGAGCTGTTTTTT.